The present entry profiles one T cell receptor (beta chain) with its context. Its antigen remains unknown. With 60 Vbeta and 13 Jbeta primers, the PCR was carried out. The method was immunoSEQ multiplex PCR; TCRdb's version includes in-frame clones alone and lacks a portion of them. In the table there are 200,000 to 250,000 clones, around 80% of which are singletons. V was cut by 1 base and J by 5 bases, with 15 bases left in between. Germline values: CDR1 SGHRS, CDR2 YFSETQ. This CDR3 spans 15 amino acids. The entry originates in a study of cytomegalovirus exposure and HLA in healthy donors. Whole-study findings and limits: A later examination showed that TCR association rates differed by HLA locus, with DRB1 most and HLA-C fewest. Associated with HLA alleles at 0.05 false discovery rate in a later analysis were 15,000 to 20,000 TCR beta sequences. Apparent HLA restriction characterized most CMV-associated TCR beta chains in a later analysis.

The TCR comes from a man aged 35-49 years in good health and CMV-seronegative. Sequencing input: PBMCs. The chain has TRBV5-1 and TRBJ2-5; possibly TRBD1 for D (6 bases). The CDR3 DNA reads as TGCGCCAGCAGCTTGCAGGGGACGCCTGTGGAGACCCAGTACTTC. Its protein is CASSLQGTPVETQYF. The full variable domain, rest sourced from reference TRBV5-1 and TRBJ2-5, is KAGVTQTPRYLIKTRGQQVTLSCSPISGHRSVSWYQQTPGQGLQFLFEYFSETQRNKGNFPGRFSGRQFSNSRSEMNVSTLELGDSALYLCASSLQGTPVETQYFGPGTRLLVL.